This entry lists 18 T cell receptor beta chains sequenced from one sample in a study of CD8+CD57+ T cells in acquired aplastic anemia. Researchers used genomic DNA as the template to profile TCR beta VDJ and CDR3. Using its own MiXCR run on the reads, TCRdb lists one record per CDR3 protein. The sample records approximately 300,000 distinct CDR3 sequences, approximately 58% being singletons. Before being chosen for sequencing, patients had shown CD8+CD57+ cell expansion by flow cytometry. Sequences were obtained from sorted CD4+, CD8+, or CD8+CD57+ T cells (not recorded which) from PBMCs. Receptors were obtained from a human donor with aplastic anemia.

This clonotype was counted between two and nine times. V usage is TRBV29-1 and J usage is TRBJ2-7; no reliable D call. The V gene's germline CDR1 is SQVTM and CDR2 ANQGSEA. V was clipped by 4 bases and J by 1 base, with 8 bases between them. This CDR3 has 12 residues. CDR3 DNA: TGCAGCGTTGTTGGTGGTTCCTACGAGCAGTACTTC. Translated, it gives CSVVGGSYEQYF.

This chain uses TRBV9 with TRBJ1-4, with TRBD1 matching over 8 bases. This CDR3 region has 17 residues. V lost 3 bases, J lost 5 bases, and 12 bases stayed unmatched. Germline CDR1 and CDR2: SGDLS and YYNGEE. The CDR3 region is CASSETGTGSYNEKLFF. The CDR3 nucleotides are TGTGCCAGCAGCGAGACCGGGACAGGATCATACAATGAAAAACTGTTTTTT.

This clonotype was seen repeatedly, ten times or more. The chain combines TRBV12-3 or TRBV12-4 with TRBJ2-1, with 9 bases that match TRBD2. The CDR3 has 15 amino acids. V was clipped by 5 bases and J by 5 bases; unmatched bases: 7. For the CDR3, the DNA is TGTGCCAGCAGTCGTAGCGGGGGCGCCAACAATGAGCAGTTCTTC. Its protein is CASSRSGGANNEQFF.

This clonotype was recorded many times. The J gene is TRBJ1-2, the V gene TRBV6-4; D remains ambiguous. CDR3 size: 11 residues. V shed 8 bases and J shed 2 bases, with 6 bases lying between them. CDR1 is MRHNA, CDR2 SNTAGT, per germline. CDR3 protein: CASPPNYGYTF. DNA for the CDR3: TGTGCCAGCCCCCCAAACTATGGCTACACCTTC.

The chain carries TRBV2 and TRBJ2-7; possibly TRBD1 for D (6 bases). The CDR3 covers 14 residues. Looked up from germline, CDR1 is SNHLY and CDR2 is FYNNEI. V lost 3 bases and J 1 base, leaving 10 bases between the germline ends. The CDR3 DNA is TGTGCCAGCAGTGAGTTTCAGGGGTCCTACGAGCAGTACTTC. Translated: CASSEFQGSYEQYF.

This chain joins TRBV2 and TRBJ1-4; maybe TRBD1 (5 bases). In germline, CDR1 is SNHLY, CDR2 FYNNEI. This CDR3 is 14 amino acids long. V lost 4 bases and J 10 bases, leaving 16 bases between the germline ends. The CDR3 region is CASSGGGVVGKLFF. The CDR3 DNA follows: TGTGCCAGCAGTGGCGGAGGGGTAGTGGGAAAACTGTTTTTT.

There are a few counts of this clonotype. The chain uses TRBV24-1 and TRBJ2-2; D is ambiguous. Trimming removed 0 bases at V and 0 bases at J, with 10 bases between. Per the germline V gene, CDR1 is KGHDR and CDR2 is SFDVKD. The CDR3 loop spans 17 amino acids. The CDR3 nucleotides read TGTGCCACCAGTGATTTGGATGCAGTACCGAACACCGGGGAGCTGTTTTTT. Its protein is CATSDLDAVPNTGELFF.

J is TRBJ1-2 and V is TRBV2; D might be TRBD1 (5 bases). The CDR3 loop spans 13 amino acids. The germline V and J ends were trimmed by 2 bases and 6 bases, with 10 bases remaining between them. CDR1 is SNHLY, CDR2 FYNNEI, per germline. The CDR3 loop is CASSERRGDGYTF. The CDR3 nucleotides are TGTGCCAGCAGTGAAAGGCGGGGGGATGGCTACACCTTC.

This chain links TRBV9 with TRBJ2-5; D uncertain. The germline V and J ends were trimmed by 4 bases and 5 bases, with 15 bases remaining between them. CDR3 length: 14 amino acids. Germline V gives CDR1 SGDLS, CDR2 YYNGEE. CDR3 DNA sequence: TGTGCCAGCAGCTCGGGCCCCTCGAGGGAGACCCAGTACTTC. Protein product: CASSSGPSRETQYF.

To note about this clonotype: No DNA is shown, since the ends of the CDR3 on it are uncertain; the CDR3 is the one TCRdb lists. The CDR3 sequence: CASTWGGYEQYFGELFF. This chain connects TRBV12-3 or TRBV12-4 to TRBJ2-2; no DNA check was done on the table's D call, TRBD1. The CDR3 totals 17 residues, both ends included.

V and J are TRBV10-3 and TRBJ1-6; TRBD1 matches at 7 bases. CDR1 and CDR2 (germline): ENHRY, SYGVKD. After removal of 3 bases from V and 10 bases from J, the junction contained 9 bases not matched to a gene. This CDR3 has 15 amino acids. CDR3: CAISDHKTGWSPLHF. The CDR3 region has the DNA TGTGCCATCAGTGACCACAAGACAGGGTGGTCACCCCTCCACTTT.

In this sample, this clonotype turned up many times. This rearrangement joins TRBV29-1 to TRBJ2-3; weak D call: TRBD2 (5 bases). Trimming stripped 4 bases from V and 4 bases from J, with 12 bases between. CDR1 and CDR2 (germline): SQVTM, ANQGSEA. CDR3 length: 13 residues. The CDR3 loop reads CSVAEGAADTQYF. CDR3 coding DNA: TGCAGCGTTGCCGAGGGAGCGGCAGATACGCAGTATTTT.

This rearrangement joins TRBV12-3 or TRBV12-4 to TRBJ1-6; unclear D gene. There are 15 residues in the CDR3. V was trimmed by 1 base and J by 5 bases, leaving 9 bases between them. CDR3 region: CASSLVLGDNSPLHF. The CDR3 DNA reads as TGTGCCAGCAGTTTAGTTCTCGGGGATAATTCACCCCTCCACTTT.

The CDR3 is CASIEGFSTGELFF. The CDR3 DNA reads TGTGCCAGCATAGAGGGGTTTTCCACCGGGGAGCTGTTTTTT. The V and J genes are TRBV2 and TRBJ2-2; D tentatively reads TRBD1 or TRBD2 (5 bases each). The CDR3 runs to 14 residues. V was pared by 7 bases and J by 4 bases, with 13 bases between. The germline V gene has CDR1 SNHLY and CDR2 FYNNEI.

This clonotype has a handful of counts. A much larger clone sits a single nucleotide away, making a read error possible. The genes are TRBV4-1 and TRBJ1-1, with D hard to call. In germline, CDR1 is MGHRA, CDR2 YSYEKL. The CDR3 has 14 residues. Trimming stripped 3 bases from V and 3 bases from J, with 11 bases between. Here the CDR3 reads CASSHHGKDTEAFF. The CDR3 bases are TGCGCCAGCAGCCACCACGGTAAGGACACTGAAGCTTTCTTT.

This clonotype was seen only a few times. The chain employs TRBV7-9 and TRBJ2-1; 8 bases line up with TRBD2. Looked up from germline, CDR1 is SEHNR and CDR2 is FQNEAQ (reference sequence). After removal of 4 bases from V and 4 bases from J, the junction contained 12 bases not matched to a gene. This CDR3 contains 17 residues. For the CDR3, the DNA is TGTGCCAGCAGCTCACCTCTGGGACTAGGAACTTACAATGAGCAGTTCTTC. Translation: CASSSPLGLGTYNEQFF.

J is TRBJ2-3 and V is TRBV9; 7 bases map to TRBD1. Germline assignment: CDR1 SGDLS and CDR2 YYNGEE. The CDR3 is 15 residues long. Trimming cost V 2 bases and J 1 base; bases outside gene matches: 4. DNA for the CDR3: TGTGCCAGCAGCGTTAACACAGGGGGCACAGATACGCAGTATTTT. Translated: CASSVNTGGTDTQYF.

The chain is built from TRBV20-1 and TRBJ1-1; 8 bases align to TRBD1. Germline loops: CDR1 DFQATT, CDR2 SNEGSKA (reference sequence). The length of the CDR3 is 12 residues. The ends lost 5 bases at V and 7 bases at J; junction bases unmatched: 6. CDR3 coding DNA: TGCAGTGCTGCCAGGGGGCTGGGTGAAGCTTTCTTT. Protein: CSAARGLGEAFF.